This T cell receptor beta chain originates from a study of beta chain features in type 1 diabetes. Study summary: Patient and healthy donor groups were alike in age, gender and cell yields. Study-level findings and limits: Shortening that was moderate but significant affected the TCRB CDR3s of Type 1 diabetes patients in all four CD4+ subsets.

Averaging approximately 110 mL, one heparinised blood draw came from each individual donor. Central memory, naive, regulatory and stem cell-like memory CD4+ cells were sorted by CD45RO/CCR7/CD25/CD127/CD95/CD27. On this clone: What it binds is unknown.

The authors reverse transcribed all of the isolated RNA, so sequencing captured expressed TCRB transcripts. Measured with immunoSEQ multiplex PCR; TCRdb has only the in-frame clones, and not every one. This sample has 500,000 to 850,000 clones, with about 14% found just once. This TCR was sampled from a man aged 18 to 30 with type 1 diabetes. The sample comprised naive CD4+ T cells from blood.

CDR3 bases: TGTGCCAGCTCACCGCCCAGCGGGGGGGCGGGGGAGCAGTACTTC. It encodes CASSPPSGGAGEQYF. The rearrangement links TRBV18 to TRBJ2-7; 10 nucleotides align to TRBD2. CDR1 KGHSH and CDR2 LQKENI come from the germline V gene. This CDR3 has 15 residues. Trimming at V came to 3 bases and at J to 7 bases, leaving 9 bases not matched to a gene.